These 31 T cell receptor beta chains share one sample of origin, sequenced in a study of read filtering for tumor transcriptome and immune sequencing. The library was built from 400 to 500 ng RNA with molecular barcoded adaptors for alpha/delta and beta/gamma chains. A single record per CDR3 protein comes from TCRdb applying MiXCR to the reads. Of 100,000 to 150,000 distinct CDR3 sequences in the sample, under 15% are singletons; the top ten hold approximately 10%. Sequences were obtained from a population of CD138-negative cells sorted from bone marrow. These receptors all stem from a donor at least 40 years old with multiple myeloma.

This clonotype was seen only a few times. The chain carries TRBV7-6 and TRBJ2-1, with TRBD2 matching over 15 bases. Germline CDR1 and CDR2: SGHVS and FNYEAQ. The length of the CDR3 is 21 residues. The V and J ends lost 1 base and 10 bases, in that order; junction bases with no gene match: 20. CDR3 nucleotides: TGTGCCAGCAGCTTAGTAGGGTACCTGGGGACTAGCGGGAGGCATGCCAAGGAGCAGTTCTTC. This codes for CASSLVGYLGTSGRHAKEQFF.

The table lists this clonotype with many counts. The chain uses TRBV18 and TRBJ2-1, with 11 positions matching TRBD2. The CDR3 is made up of 16 amino acids. Trimming at V came to 5 bases and at J to 9 bases, leaving 12 bases not matched to a gene. Germline assignment: CDR1 KGHSH and CDR2 LQKENI. This CDR3 reads CASSEELAGASSEQFF. In DNA, the CDR3 is TGTGCCAGCTCAGAGGAACTAGCGGGGGCTAGCAGTGAGCAGTTCTTC. Combining the CDR3 with reference TRBV18 and TRBJ2-1 gives the whole variable domain NAGVMQNPRHLVRRRGQEARLRCSPMKGHSHVYWYRQLPEEGLKFMVYLQKENIIDESGMPKERFSAEFPKEGPSILRIQQVVRGDSAAYFCASSEELAGASSEQFFGPGTRLTVL.

This clonotype showed up many times. The chain uses TRBV9 and TRBJ2-5; tentative D call: TRBD2 (6 bases). The CDR3 extends over 15 amino acids. Between the trimmed V and J ends, which lost 3 bases and 2 bases, there was a span of 14 bases. Germline V lookup: CDR1 SGDLS, CDR2 YYNGEE. The CDR3 protein is CASSGGGAAQETQYF. The CDR3 bases are TGTGCCAGCAGCGGAGGAGGGGCGGCACAAGAGACCCAGTACTTC.

Many counts were recorded for this clonotype. The genes are TRBV14 and TRBJ2-7; D not certain. Trimming shortened V by 2 bases and J by 7 bases, and 9 bases separated the two germline ends. The CDR3 is 12 residues long. CDR1 is SGHDN and CDR2 is FVKESK in the germline V gene. Here the CDR3 reads CASSQISWEQYF. The DNA of the CDR3 is TGTGCCAGCAGCCAAATTAGCTGGGAGCAGTACTTC.

There are many counts of this clonotype. The chain recombines TRBV20-1 with TRBJ2-1; 13 nucleotides align to TRBD2. J lost 2 bases, V lost 3 bases, and 4 bases had no gene match. Germline CDR1 DFQATT, CDR2 SNEGSKA (reference sequence). This CDR3 spans 16 amino acids. The chain's CDR3 is CSASSGTSGAYNEQFF. CDR3 sequence (DNA): TGCAGTGCTAGTTCTGGGACTAGCGGGGCCTACAATGAGCAGTTCTTC.

This clonotype was picked up many times. J is TRBJ1-1 and V is TRBV4-1, with D possibly TRBD1 on 6 matching bases. Trimming took off 4 bases at V and 5 bases at J, with 14 bases between the two ends. Germline assignment: CDR1 MGHRA and CDR2 YSYEKL. The CDR3 is 14 residues long. DNA for the CDR3: TGCGCCAGCAGCCGGAATTCACAGGGTACTGAAGCTTTCTTT. Its protein product is CASSRNSQGTEAFF.

This clonotype was seen repeatedly, ten times or more. V and J are TRBV7-2 and TRBJ1-4; D is uncertain. The CDR3 has 15 residues. V lost 1 base, J lost 7 bases, and 13 bases lay in between. Germline CDR1 and CDR2: SGHTA and FQGNSA. CDR3 amino acids: CASSLGAARPEKLFF. The CDR3 region has the DNA TGTGCCAGCAGCTTAGGTGCCGCGCGTCCTGAAAAACTGTTTTTT.

There are many counts of this clonotype. This rearrangement joins TRBV7-2 to TRBJ2-3, with 9 nucleotides matching TRBD1. The CDR3 is 16 residues long. The germline V gene has CDR1 SGHTA and CDR2 FQGNSA. V lost 6 bases and J lost 1; bases outside the gene matches: 8. Here the CDR3 reads CASSSIQGAGTDTQYF. The CDR3 nucleotides are TGTGCCAGCAGTAGCATACAGGGGGCCGGCACAGATACGCAGTATTTT. Looking up the rest from reference TRBV7-2 and TRBJ2-3 gives the full variable domain: GAGVSQSPSNKVTEKGKDVELRCDPISGHTALYWYRQSLGQGLEFLIYFQGNSAPDKSGLPSDRFSAERTGGSVSTLTIQRTQQEDSAVYLCASSSIQGAGTDTQYFGPGTRLTVL.

In its sample, this clonotype was seen many times. This chain links TRBV2 with TRBJ2-3; 8 nucleotides match TRBD2. The CDR3 is 19 residues long. The V segment lost 4 bases and the J segment 5 bases; nucleotides outside the gene matches: 20. Germline V gene sequence: CDR1 SNHLY, CDR2 FYNNEI. CDR3 amino acids: CASSAPPAGESARKDTQYF. CDR3 DNA sequence: TGTGCCAGCAGTGCCCCCCCAGCGGGAGAGAGCGCCAGGAAAGATACGCAGTATTTT.

This clonotype was counted a few times. The chain recombines TRBV28 with TRBJ2-3; 7 bases line up with TRBD2. The CDR3 covers 13 residues. Trimming took 8 bases from V and 0 from J; bases not matched to a gene: 2. Germline CDR1 and CDR2: MDHEN and SYDVKM. DNA for the CDR3: TGTGCCAGCCGGGACTATAGCACAGATACGCAGTATTTT. Its translation is CASRDYSTDTQYF.

This clonotype was seen many times. V gene TRBV7-8 combines with J gene TRBJ2-3, with D perhaps TRBD2 (7 bases). With 5 bases removed from V and 4 bases from J, the gap between germline ends came to 22 bases. The CDR3 consists of 17 residues. The germline V gene encodes CDR1 SGHVS and CDR2 FQNEAQ. CDR3 in DNA: TGTGCCAGCAGCGGACTCCCTGGCGGGGGCCTTTCAGATACGCAGTATTTT. Its protein is CASSGLPGGGLSDTQYF.

This clonotype was seen repeatedly, ten times or more. CDR3 nucleotides: TGCAGCGCCACAGGGTCCGGGGCCAACGTCCTGACTTTC. Translation gives CSATGSGANVLTF. The genes are TRBV29-1 and TRBJ2-6; maybe TRBD1 (6 bases). The CDR3 sequence is 13 residues long. CDR1 is SQVTM, CDR2 ANQGSEA, per germline. V lost 7 bases, J lost 4 bases, and 11 bases lay in between.

This clonotype showed up many times. The J gene is TRBJ2-1, the V gene TRBV27; D is unresolved. V gave up 2 bases and J gave up 0 bases, with 11 bases separating them. Germline CDR1 reads MNHEY; CDR2 reads SMNVEV (reference sequence). This CDR3 is built from 16 residues. Written as DNA, the CDR3 is TGTGCCAGCAGTTTAAAGGTGGGCGGCTCCTACAATGAGCAGTTCTTC. Translating it yields CASSLKVGGSYNEQFF.

This clonotype was seen at least ten times. The V call is TRBV20-1, the J call TRBJ2-1; D is undetermined. This CDR3 has 14 residues. Germline assignment: CDR1 DFQATT and CDR2 SNEGSKA (reference sequence). Trimming pared 3 bases from V and 0 bases from J, leaving 9 bases between. The CDR3 sequence: CSASGTSSYNEQFF. CDR3 DNA: TGCAGTGCTAGTGGCACGAGCTCCTACAATGAGCAGTTCTTC.

The chain has TRBV5-4 and TRBJ2-5; 7 bases are a match to TRBD1. V dropped 2 bases and J dropped 2; count of bases not matched to a gene: 6. Per the germline V gene, CDR1 is SGHNT and CDR2 is YYREEE (reference sequence). This CDR3 contains 15 residues. The CDR3 region is CASSFRDREQETQYF. CDR3 sequence (DNA): TGTGCCAGCAGCTTCAGAGACAGGGAGCAAGAGACCCAGTACTTC.

This clonotype was counted only a few times. The rearrangement links TRBV12-3 or TRBV12-4 to TRBJ1-1; D is possibly TRBD1 (5 bases). The CDR3 is 18 residues long. Trimming pared 3 bases from V and 0 bases from J, leaving 20 bases between. The CDR3 coding sequence is TGTGCCAGCAGTTTCGGTCTCGGCAGGGAGTTAATGAACACTGAAGCTTTCTTT. It yields the protein CASSFGLGRELMNTEAFF.

In this sample, this clonotype turned up many times. This may come from a read error, since a much larger clone is one base off. The chain carries TRBV19 and TRBJ2-1, with D perhaps given as TRBD1 or TRBD2 (5 bases each). The CDR3 runs 14 residues. Germline V gene lookup returns CDR1 LNHDA and CDR2 SQIVND (reference sequence). The CDR3 DNA reads TGTGCCACCCGGGACGGAACCGATCACAATGGGCAGTTCTTC. It translates to CATRDGTDHNGQFF.

V and J are TRBV7-9 and TRBJ2-7; D not certain. V was cut by 2 bases and J by 5 bases, with 7 bases left in between. Per germline, CDR1 SEHNR and CDR2 FQNEAQ (reference sequence). The CDR3 runs 12 residues. CDR3: CASSLTSDEQYF. The CDR3 DNA is TGTGCCAGCAGCTTAACGTCGGACGAGCAGTACTTC.

In regard to this clonotype: A much larger clonotype is one base distant, so this may be a read error. Because the CDR3 is missing its conserved closing phenylalanine or tryptophan, this is likely a read error. The rearrangement links TRBV15 to TRBJ1-2; D remains ambiguous. CDR1 LNHNV and CDR2 YYDKDF come from the germline V gene (reference sequence). This CDR3 has 12 amino acids. V shed 0 bases and J shed 4 bases, with 3 bases lying between them. In DNA, the CDR3 is TGTGCCACCAGCAGAGACATCTATGGCTACACCCTC. Translated: CATSRDIYGYTL.

This clonotype was counted at least ten times. The CDR3 sequence: CASSLNRVAGELFF. For the CDR3, the DNA is TGTGCCAGCAGTTTAAATCGTGTCGCCGGGGAGCTGTTTTTT. This chain uses TRBV12-3 or TRBV12-4 with TRBJ2-2, with D hard to call. This CDR3 region has 14 residues. Trimming cost V 2 bases and J 6 bases, with 10 bases left between them.

Comments on this clonotype: With a much larger clone just one base away, this may be a read error. CDR3 residues: CSARDDGTSGGVNEQYF. CDR3 sequence (DNA): TGCAGTGCTAGAGATGACGGGACTAGCGGGGGGGTCAATGAGCAGTACTTC. The chain links TRBV20-1 to TRBJ2-1; 16 bases agree with TRBD2. The end of the DNA fits TRBJ2-7 better, so the J call may be wrong. This CDR3 spans 17 amino acids. From germline, CDR1 is DFQATT and CDR2 SNEGSKA (reference sequence).

Many counts were recorded for this clonotype. This sequence joins TRBV12-3 or TRBV12-4 and TRBJ1-5; no firm D call. The CDR3 has 14 residues. The V end was cut by 6 bases, the J end by 7 bases, with 16 bases between. The CDR3 coding sequence is TGTGCCAGCAGCCGGACGGACGTTCGGCAGCCCCAGCATTTT. Translating it yields CASSRTDVRQPQHF.

This clonotype was counted many times. The chain employs TRBV5-6 and TRBJ2-1, with a tentative D call TRBD1 (6 bases). Trimming removed 5 bases at V and 8 bases at J, with 17 bases between. The CDR3 sequence is 14 residues long. Germline loops: CDR1 SGHDT, CDR2 YYEEEE. DNA of the CDR3: TGTGCCAGCAGAACCTCAGGGGCCGGCGATGAGCAGTTCTTC. This encodes CASRTSGAGDEQFF.

Regarding this clonotype: This could be a read error, since a much larger clone is one nucleotide away. The chain recombines TRBV6-1 with TRBJ2-7; TRBD2 aligns across 7 bases. V dropped 8 bases and J dropped 4; count of bases not matched to a gene: 11. The CDR3 sequence is 14 residues long. In germline, CDR1 is MNHNS, CDR2 SASEGT. The chain's CDR3 is CASRKRGESYEQYF. In DNA, the CDR3 is TGTGCCAGCCGGAAACGGGGGGAAAGTTACGAGCAGTACTTC.

This clonotype was observed many times. V and J are TRBV6-6 and TRBJ1-5, with TRBD1 as a possible D gene (5 bases). In germline, CDR1 is MNHNY, CDR2 SVGAGI (reference sequence). Trimming removed 0 bases at V and 6 bases at J, with 15 bases between. This CDR3 is built from 16 residues. In nucleotides, the CDR3 is TGTGCCAGCAGTTACTCGACCTCGGGGGAATTTCAGCCCCAGCATTTT. The encoded protein is CASSYSTSGEFQPQHF.

This clonotype was recorded at least ten times. The chain's CDR3 is CASRGSTSGGANEQFF. CDR3 in DNA: TGTGCCAGCAGAGGCTCCACTAGCGGGGGGGCCAATGAGCAGTTCTTC. The chain uses TRBV2 and TRBJ2-1; 13 bases map to TRBD2. Germline-derived CDR1 and CDR2 are SNHLY and FYNNEI. CDR3 length: 16 residues. V was clipped by 6 bases and J by 6 bases; unmatched bases: 8.

There are many counts of this clonotype. The J gene is TRBJ2-7, the V gene TRBV6-5; 11 nucleotides agree with TRBD1. Looked up from germline, CDR1 is MNHEY and CDR2 is SVGAGI. The V segment lost 6 bases and the J segment 5 bases; nucleotides outside the gene matches: 12. The CDR3 is 16 amino acids. Written as DNA, the CDR3 is TGTGCCAGCAGCACATTCCGGGGACAGGGGGAGCACGAGCAGTACTTC. It codes for CASSTFRGQGEHEQYF.

A remark on this clonotype: This may arise from a read error, as a much more abundant clone is one base away. This chain joins TRBV7-9 and TRBJ2-3; D is possibly TRBD2 (6 bases). Trimming took off 0 bases at V and 4 bases at J, with 11 bases between the two ends. The CDR3 runs 15 residues. Looked up from germline, CDR1 is SEHNR and CDR2 is FQNEAQ (reference sequence). CDR3 coding DNA: TGTGCCAGCAGCTTAGCGGGAGCTAGCGCAGATACGCAGTATTTT. The encoded protein is CASSLAGASADTQYF.

Details on this clonotype: One base away lies a much larger clone, so this may be a sequencing read error. The J gene is TRBJ2-2, the V gene TRBV10-3; weak D call: TRBD1 (6 bases). The CDR3 totals 13 residues. CDR1 is ENHRY, CDR2 SYGVKD, per germline. In nucleotides, the CDR3 is TGTGCCATCAATCCAGGGGACACCGAGGAGCTGTTTTTT. As protein: CAINPGDTEELFF.

This clonotype was counted ten times or more. The chain links TRBV28 to TRBJ2-3; possible D gene TRBD2, 6 bases. Between the trimmed V and J ends, which lost 7 bases and 3 bases, there was a span of 14 bases. The CDR3 length is 14 residues. Germline CDR1 reads MDHEN; CDR2 reads SYDVKM. Here the CDR3 reads CASIRAGRTDTQYF. For the CDR3, the DNA is TGTGCCAGCATTAGGGCAGGGAGGACAGATACGCAGTATTTT.

This clonotype was seen ten or more times. This chain connects TRBV5-1 to TRBJ1-1; D is undetermined. There are 12 residues in the CDR3. Trimming pared 2 bases from V and 0 bases from J, leaving 2 bases between. Germline lookup yields CDR1 SGHRS and CDR2 YFSETQ. Here the CDR3 DNA reads TGCGCCAGCAGCTTTTTGAACACTGAAGCTTTCTTT. Amino acid sequence: CASSFLNTEAFF.